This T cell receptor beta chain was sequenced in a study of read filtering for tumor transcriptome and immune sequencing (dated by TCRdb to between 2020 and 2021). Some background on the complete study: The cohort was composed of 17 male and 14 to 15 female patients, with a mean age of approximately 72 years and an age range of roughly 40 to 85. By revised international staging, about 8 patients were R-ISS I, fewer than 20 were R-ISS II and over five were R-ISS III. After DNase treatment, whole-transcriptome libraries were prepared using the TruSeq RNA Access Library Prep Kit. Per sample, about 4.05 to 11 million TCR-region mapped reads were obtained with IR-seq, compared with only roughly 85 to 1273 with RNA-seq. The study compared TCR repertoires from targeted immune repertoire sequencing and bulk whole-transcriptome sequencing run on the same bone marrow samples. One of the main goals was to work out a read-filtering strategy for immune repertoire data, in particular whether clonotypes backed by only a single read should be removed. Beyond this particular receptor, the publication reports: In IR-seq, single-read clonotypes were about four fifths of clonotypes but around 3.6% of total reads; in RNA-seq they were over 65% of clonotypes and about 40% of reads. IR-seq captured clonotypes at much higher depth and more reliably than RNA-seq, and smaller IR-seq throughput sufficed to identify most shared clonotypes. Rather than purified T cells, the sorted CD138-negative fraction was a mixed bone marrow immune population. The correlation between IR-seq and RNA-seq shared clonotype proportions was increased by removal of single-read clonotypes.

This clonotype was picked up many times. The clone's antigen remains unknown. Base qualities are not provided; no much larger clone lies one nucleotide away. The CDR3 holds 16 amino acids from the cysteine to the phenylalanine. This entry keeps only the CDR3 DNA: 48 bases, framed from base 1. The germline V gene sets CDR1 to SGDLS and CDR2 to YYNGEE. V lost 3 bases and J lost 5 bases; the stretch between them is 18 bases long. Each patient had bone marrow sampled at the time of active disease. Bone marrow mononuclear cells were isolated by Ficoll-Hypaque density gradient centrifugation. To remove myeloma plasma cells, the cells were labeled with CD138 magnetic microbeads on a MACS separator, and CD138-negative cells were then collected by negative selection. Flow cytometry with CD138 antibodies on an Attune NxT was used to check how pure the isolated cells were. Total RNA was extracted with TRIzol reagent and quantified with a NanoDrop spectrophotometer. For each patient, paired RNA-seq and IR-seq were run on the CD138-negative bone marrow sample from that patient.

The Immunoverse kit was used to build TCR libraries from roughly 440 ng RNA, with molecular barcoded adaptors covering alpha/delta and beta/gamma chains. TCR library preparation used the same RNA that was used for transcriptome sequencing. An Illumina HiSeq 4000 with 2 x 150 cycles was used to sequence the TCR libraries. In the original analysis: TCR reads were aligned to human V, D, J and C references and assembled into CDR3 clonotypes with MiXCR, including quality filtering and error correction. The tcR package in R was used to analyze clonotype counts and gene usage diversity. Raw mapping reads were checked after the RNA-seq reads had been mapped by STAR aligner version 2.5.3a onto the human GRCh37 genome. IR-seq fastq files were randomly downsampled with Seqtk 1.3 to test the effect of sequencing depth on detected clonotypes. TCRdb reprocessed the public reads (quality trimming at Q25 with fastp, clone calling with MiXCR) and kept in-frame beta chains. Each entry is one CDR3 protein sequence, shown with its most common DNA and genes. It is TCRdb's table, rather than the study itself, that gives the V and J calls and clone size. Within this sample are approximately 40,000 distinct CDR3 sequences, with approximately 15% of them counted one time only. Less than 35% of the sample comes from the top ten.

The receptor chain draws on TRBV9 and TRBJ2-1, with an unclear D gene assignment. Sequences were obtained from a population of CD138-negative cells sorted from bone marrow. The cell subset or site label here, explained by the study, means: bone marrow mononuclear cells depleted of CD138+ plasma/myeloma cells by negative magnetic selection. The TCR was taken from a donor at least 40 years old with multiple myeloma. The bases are TGTGCCAGCAGCGCTTACTGGAGCCCCGTTAACAATGAGCAGTTCTTC. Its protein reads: CASSAYWSPVNNEQFF.